This T cell receptor (beta chain) originates from a study of chemoradiotherapy in HPV16-positive cancers. Study at large: Functional T-cell assays on a couple of HPV16-positive patients' cells defined candidate HPV-specific clones and common TCR motifs.

The protocol was immunoSEQ multiplex PCR, while the TCRdb copy is restricted to in-frame clones and leaves out a portion. In the table there are approximately 8,300 clones, around 88% of which are singletons. Study-level results: HPV-responsive T-cell expansion during chemoradiotherapy was linked to improved recurrence-free survival in HPV16-positive patients. The functional HPV-specific definition rests on just a couple of HPV16-positive patients.

This CDR3 is built from 17 residues. The trim removed 4 bases at V and 2 bases at J, leaving 11 bases unmatched. From germline, CDR1 is LNHDA and CDR2 SQIVND (reference sequence). On this clone itself: The target antigen is unknown.

The specimen was blood, collected from a patient who underwent chemoradiotherapy. This receptor was obtained from a human donor with HPV-associated anogenital cancer. The chain combines TRBV19 with TRBJ2-3; 8 bases fit TRBD2. CDR3 nucleotide sequence: TGTGCCAGTAGTACTGGGGCTAGCGGGCTCTTCACAGATACGCAGTATTTT. Amino acids: CASSTGASGLFTDTQYF.